One and the same sample provided the 27 T cell receptor beta chains below, sequenced in a study of cytomegalovirus exposure and HLA in healthy donors (dated by TCRdb to the late 2010s). The protocol used for the library was the immunoSEQ multiplex PCR assay. Imported from immuneACCESS, the table was reduced by TCRdb to in-frame sequences with V and J called. These copies leave out some clones; in studies compared against another copy, an unresolved V gene accounts for under half, and the cause of the remainder is not known. The sample yields around 150,000 clones; 90% to 97% were counted once. The ten largest make up approximately 0.97% of the sample. Sequenced material: PBMCs. The origin of the receptors is a woman aged 18-29 years in good health and CMV-seronegative.

The chain combines TRBV7-9 with TRBJ2-7; 8 nucleotides agree with TRBD2. Looked up from germline, CDR1 is SEHNR and CDR2 is FQNEAQ (reference sequence). J lost 3 bases, V lost 4 bases, and 11 bases had no gene match. This CDR3 has 16 amino acids. CDR3 sequence: CASSSPERGLDYEQYF. The CDR3 DNA reads TGTGCCAGCAGCTCCCCTGAGCGGGGGTTGGACTACGAGCAGTACTTC. The full variable domain, rest sourced from reference TRBV7-9 and TRBJ2-7, is DTGVSQNPRHKITKRGQNVTFRCDPISEHNRLYWYRQTLGQGPEFLTYFQNEAQLEKSRLLSDRFSAERPKGSFSTLEIQRTEQGDSAMYLCASSSPERGLDYEQYFGPGTRLTVT.

The rearrangement uses TRBV5-4 and TRBJ1-2; D is possibly TRBD1 (5 bases). The CDR3 spans 14 residues. Per germline, CDR1 SGHNT and CDR2 YYREEE (reference sequence). V was trimmed by 5 bases and J by 8 bases, leaving 19 bases between them. As DNA, the CDR3 is TGTGCCAGCAGTCGCCCGGGGCTAGCGGGGGGCTACACCTTC. Its translation is CASSRPGLAGGYTF.

The chain carries TRBV19 and TRBJ1-2; D uncertain. This CDR3 region has 13 residues. V dropped 6 bases and J dropped 0 bases, with 8 bases sitting between them. The V gene's germline CDR1 is LNHDA and CDR2 SQIVND (reference sequence). The CDR3 loop is CASRRSSNYGYTF. In nucleotides, the CDR3 is TGTGCCAGTAGGAGGAGTTCTAACTATGGCTACACCTTC.

The chain employs TRBV7-9 and TRBJ2-5, with 9 positions matching TRBD2. Germline V gives CDR1 SEHNR, CDR2 FQNEAQ (reference sequence). The CDR3 sequence is 15 residues long. Unmatched junction bases numbered 6, after V lost 2 bases and J lost 5 bases. DNA of the CDR3: TGTGCCAGCAGCTTATTAGCGGGGGCGACGGAGACCCAGTACTTC. Residues: CASSLLAGATETQYF.

The genes are TRBV6-5 and TRBJ2-3; 7 bases are a match to TRBD2. The trim removed 0 bases at V and 1 base at J, leaving 1 base unmatched. In germline, CDR1 is MNHEY, CDR2 SVGAGI. This CDR3 region has 15 residues. The CDR3 bases are TGTGCCAGCAGTTACTCCGCGGGGGGCACAGATACGCAGTATTTT. Amino acid sequence: CASSYSAGGTDTQYF.

The chain is built from TRBV30 and TRBJ2-2; 7 nucleotides line up with TRBD1. The germline gives CDR1 GTSNPN, CDR2 SVGIG (reference sequence). This CDR3 is built from 15 residues. V was clipped by 6 bases and J by 1 base; unmatched bases: 8. CDR3 residues: CACTGTAVNTGELFF. The CDR3 nucleotides read TGTGCCTGCACCGGGACAGCCGTGAACACCGGGGAGCTGTTTTTT. The entire variable domain, with the rest obtained from reference TRBV30 and TRBJ2-2, is as follows: SQTIHQWPATLVQPVGSPLSLECTVEGTSNPNLYWYRQAAGRGLQLLFYSVGIGQISSEVPQNLSASRPQDRQFILSSKKLLLSDSGFYLCACTGTAVNTGELFFGEGSRLTVL.

The rearrangement joins TRBV27 to TRBJ2-3; D perhaps matches TRBD1 (6 bases). Trimming pared 5 bases from V and 2 bases from J, leaving 14 bases between. The germline V gene has CDR1 MNHEY and CDR2 SMNVEV (reference sequence). This CDR3 is 15 amino acids long. The CDR3 DNA reads as TGTGCCAGCAGTACAGGGCTCATCCCCACAGATACGCAGTATTTT. Translation: CASSTGLIPTDTQYF.

The chain combines TRBV7-4 with TRBJ2-5; 7 positions match TRBD1. This CDR3 is 15 amino acids long. With V trimmed by 2 bases and J by 4 bases, 7 bases remained unmatched. Germline lookup yields CDR1 SGHVT and CDR2 SQSDAQ. CDR3: CASSLQGVETETQYF. In DNA form, the CDR3 reads TGTGCCAGCAGCTTACAGGGGGTGGAAACAGAGACCCAGTACTTC.

The rearrangement uses TRBV19 and TRBJ2-2; D is perhaps TRBD2 (5 bases). CDR3 length: 12 amino acids. CDR1 and CDR2 from the germline V gene are LNHDA and SQIVND (reference sequence). The V and J ends lost 7 bases and 8 bases respectively, with 11 bases between them. CDR3 region: CASNGLSGELFF. CDR3 nucleotides: TGTGCCAGTAATGGACTTTCTGGGGAGCTGTTTTTT.

J is TRBJ1-3 and V is TRBV19; D not resolved. The CDR3 is 15 residues long. Trimming removed 3 bases at V and 0 bases at J, with 9 bases between. Germline values: CDR1 LNHDA, CDR2 SQIVND (reference sequence). The CDR3, as DNA: TGTGCCAGTAGTATCTGGGCCCCCTCTGGAAACACCATATATTTT. It translates to CASSIWAPSGNTIYF. Full variable domain (missing parts from reference TRBV19 and TRBJ1-3): DGGITQSPKYLFRKEGQNVTLSCEQNLNHDAMYWYRQDPGQGLRLIYYSQIVNDFQKGDIAEGYSVSREKKESFPLTVTSAQKNPTAFYLCASSIWAPSGNTIYFGEGSWLTVV.

The CDR3 spells CAWSQLSGNTIYF. The DNA for the CDR3 is TGTGCCTGGAGCCAATTGTCTGGAAACACCATATATTTT. The chain uses TRBV30 and TRBJ1-3; no definite D call. The V end was cut by 3 bases, the J end by 1 base, with 7 bases between. The CDR3 has 13 residues. The germline CDR1 and CDR2 sequences are GTSNPN and SVGIG (reference sequence).

The rearrangement joins TRBV18 to TRBJ1-2; a weak D match, TRBD1 (5 bases). Trimming stripped 2 bases from V and 4 bases from J, with 14 bases between. Germline V gene data show CDR1 as KGHSH and CDR2 as LQKENI. The CDR3 runs to 15 residues. Written as DNA, the CDR3 is TGTGCCAGCTCACCAGTAACAGGTTGGAGCTATGGCTACACCTTC. It yields the protein CASSPVTGWSYGYTF.

This clone was seen once. The J gene is TRBJ2-7, the V gene TRBV5-4; unclear D gene. From germline, CDR1 is SGHNT and CDR2 YYREEE (reference sequence). V dropped 6 bases and J dropped 6 bases, with 13 bases sitting between them. The CDR3 has 12 residues. In DNA form, the CDR3 reads TGTGCCAGCACCAATTCAGTATCCGAGCAGTACTTC. This codes for CASTNSVSEQYF.

This chain uses TRBV7-2 with TRBJ2-2; TRBD2 might be the D (6 bases). Germline V gene sequence: CDR1 SGHTA, CDR2 FQGNSA. There are 13 residues in the CDR3. V lost 3 bases to trimming and J lost 5 bases, with 7 bases between them. CDR3 sequence (DNA): TGTGCCAGCAGCTTTAGCGGAACCGGGGAGCTGTTTTTT. As protein: CASSFSGTGELFF.

This chain connects TRBV6-1 to TRBJ1-5; 7 nucleotides line up with TRBD1. CDR1 and CDR2 (germline): MNHNS, SASEGT. CDR3 length: 17 residues. V lost 1 base, J lost 1 base, and 7 bases stayed unmatched. The CDR3 region is CASSEVGQAYSNQPQHF. In DNA, the CDR3 is TGTGCCAGCAGTGAAGTCGGACAGGCTTACAGCAATCAGCCCCAGCATTTT.

J is TRBJ2-7 and V is TRBV29-1; perhaps TRBD2 as D (5 bases). The CDR3 is 13 amino acids. Deletions cut 4 bases from V and 0 bases from J, with 10 bases between. From germline, CDR1 is SQVTM and CDR2 ANQGSEA. Written as DNA, the CDR3 is TGCAGCGTTGTCAACCGGGGCTCCTACGAGCAGTACTTC. Translation: CSVVNRGSYEQYF.

This rearrangement joins TRBV7-6 to TRBJ1-5; the D is unclear. Germline V gene lookup returns CDR1 SGHVS and CDR2 FNYEAQ. This CDR3 comprises 14 residues. V was trimmed by 1 base and J by 6 bases, leaving 10 bases between them. The CDR3 spells CASSLEEGSQPQHF. In nucleotides, the CDR3 is TGTGCCAGCAGCTTAGAGGAGGGAAGTCAGCCCCAGCATTTT. The full variable domain, with the rest looked up from reference TRBV7-6 and TRBJ1-5, is GAGVSQSPRYKVTKRGQDVALRCDPISGHVSLYWYRQALGQGPEFLTYFNYEAQQDKSGLPNDRFSAERPEGSISTLTIQRTEQRDSAMYRCASSLEEGSQPQHFGDGTRLSIL.

V usage is TRBV19 and J usage is TRBJ1-4; D gene ambiguous. The length of the CDR3 is 15 residues. Germline CDR1 is LNHDA and CDR2 is SQIVND (reference sequence). The V end lost 4 bases, the J end lost 5 bases, and 14 bases lay between the germline ends. The CDR3 DNA sequence: TGTGCCAGTAGTAGATCCCCTACAGAGAATGAAAAACTGTTTTTT. It encodes CASSRSPTENEKLFF.

The rearrangement joins TRBV30 to TRBJ1-1, with a possible D match to TRBD1 (6 bases). V was pared by 0 bases and J by 6 bases, with 29 bases between. The CDR3 has 19 amino acids. In germline, CDR1 is GTSNPN, CDR2 SVGIG (reference sequence). This chain's CDR3 is CAWSVLHRKGSDRLPEAFF. The CDR3 DNA follows: TGTGCCTGGAGTGTACTTCATCGGAAAGGCTCTGACAGGCTCCCTGAAGCTTTCTTT.

The rearrangement joins TRBV5-6 to TRBJ1-6; 7 bases are a match to TRBD1. The CDR3 extends over 14 amino acids. The V and J ends lost 0 bases and 7 bases, in that order; junction bases with no gene match: 1. The V gene's germline CDR1 is SGHDT and CDR2 YYEEEE. The CDR3, as DNA: TGTGCCAGCAGCTTGGCCAGGGGGAATTCACCCCTCCACTTT. Translating it yields CASSLARGNSPLHF.

This sequence joins TRBV5-4 and TRBJ1-2; D possibly corresponds to TRBD1 (6 bases). The CDR3 totals 15 residues. V lost 0 bases to trimming and J lost 2 bases, with 11 bases between them. In germline, CDR1 is SGHNT, CDR2 YYREEE (reference sequence). This chain's CDR3 is CASSLDQGLNYGYTF. Written as DNA, the CDR3 is TGTGCCAGCAGCTTGGATCAGGGGTTAAACTATGGCTACACCTTC.

The rearrangement joins TRBV18 to TRBJ1-1; 8 bases agree with TRBD1. With V trimmed by 4 bases and J by 2 bases, 12 bases remained unmatched. The CDR3 contains 17 residues. CDR1 and CDR2 from the germline V gene are KGHSH and LQKENI. The CDR3 nucleotides are TGTGCCAGCTCACTAAACCGGGACAGGACGGGTAACACTGAAGCTTTCTTT. Its translation: CASSLNRDRTGNTEAFF.

V and J are TRBV13 and TRBJ1-2; TRBD1 matches at 9 bases. The CDR3 is made up of 14 amino acids. V gave up 1 base and J gave up 8 bases; unmatched junction bases: 5. Per germline, CDR1 PRHDT and CDR2 FYEKMQ (reference sequence). The CDR3 loop reads CASSLVQGARGYTF. The CDR3 DNA reads TGTGCCAGCAGCTTAGTACAGGGGGCGCGGGGCTACACCTTC.

The chain recombines TRBV25-1 with TRBJ2-4; a weak D match, TRBD1 (6 bases). From germline, CDR1 is MGHDK and CDR2 SYGVNS. Deletions cut 4 bases from V and 1 base from J, with 8 bases between. The CDR3 runs 14 residues. The chain's CDR3 is CASSATGAKNIQYF. In nucleotides, the CDR3 is TGTGCCAGCAGTGCCACAGGGGCCAAAAACATTCAGTACTTC.

This clone was seen only once. The V call is TRBV27, the J call TRBJ2-4; 7 positions agree with TRBD1. The CDR3 consists of 14 residues. Germline CDR1 reads MNHEY; CDR2 reads SMNVEV (reference sequence). Trimming removed 5 bases from V and 1 base from J; junction bases left unmatched: 2. The CDR3 DNA reads TGTGCCAGCAGTGCCAGGGGGGCCAAAAACATTCAGTACTTC. This translates into CASSARGAKNIQYF.

The V and J genes are TRBV9 and TRBJ1-4; tentative D call: TRBD1 (5 bases). CDR1 and CDR2 from the germline V gene are SGDLS and YYNGEE. Trimming cost V 3 bases and J 7 bases, with 10 bases left between them. The CDR3 is 13 amino acids. CDR3 nucleotide sequence: TGTGCCAGCAGCGCCTGGGGCGGTGAAAAACTGTTTTTT. It codes for CASSAWGGEKLFF. The complete variable domain, with remaining parts taken from reference TRBV9 and TRBJ1-4, reads DSGVTQTPKHLITATGQRVTLRCSPRSGDLSVYWYQQSLDQGLQFLIQYYNGEERAKGNILERFSAQQFPDLHSELNLSSLELGDSALYFCASSAWGGEKLFFGSGTQLSVL.

The chain employs TRBV11-2 and TRBJ2-3; D is perhaps TRBD2 (7 bases). The length of the CDR3 is 15 residues. Trimming left V 0 bases short and J 5 bases short, with 12 bases between. Germline-derived CDR1 and CDR2 are SGHAT and FQNNGV. For the CDR3, the DNA is TGTGCCAGCAGCTTAGATGGGGGGGCCTTAGATACGCAGTATTTT. It codes for CASSLDGGALDTQYF.